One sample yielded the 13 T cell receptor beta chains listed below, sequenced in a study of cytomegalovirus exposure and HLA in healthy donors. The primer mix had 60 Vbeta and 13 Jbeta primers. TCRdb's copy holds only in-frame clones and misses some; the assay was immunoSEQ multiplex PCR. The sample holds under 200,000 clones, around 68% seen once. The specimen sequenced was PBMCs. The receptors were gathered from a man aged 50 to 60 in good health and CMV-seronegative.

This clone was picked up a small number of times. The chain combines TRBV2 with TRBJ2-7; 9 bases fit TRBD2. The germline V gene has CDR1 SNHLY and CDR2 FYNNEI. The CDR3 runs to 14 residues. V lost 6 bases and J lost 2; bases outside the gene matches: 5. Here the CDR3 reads CASRTPSGAYEQYF. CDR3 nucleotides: TGTGCCAGCAGGACCCCTAGCGGGGCCTACGAGCAGTACTTC.

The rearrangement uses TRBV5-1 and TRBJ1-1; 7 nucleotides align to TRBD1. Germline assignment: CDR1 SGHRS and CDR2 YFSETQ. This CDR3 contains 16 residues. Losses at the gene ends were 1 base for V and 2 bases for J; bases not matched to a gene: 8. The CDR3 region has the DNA TGCGCCAGCAGCTTGTCTCGGACAGGCCTTAACACTGAAGCTTTCTTT. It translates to CASSLSRTGLNTEAFF.

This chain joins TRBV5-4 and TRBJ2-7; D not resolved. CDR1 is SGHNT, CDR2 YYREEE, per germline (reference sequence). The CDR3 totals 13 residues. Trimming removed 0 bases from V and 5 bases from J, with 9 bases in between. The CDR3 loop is CASSLVASNEQYF. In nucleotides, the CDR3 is TGTGCCAGCAGCTTGGTTGCGTCGAACGAGCAGTACTTC.

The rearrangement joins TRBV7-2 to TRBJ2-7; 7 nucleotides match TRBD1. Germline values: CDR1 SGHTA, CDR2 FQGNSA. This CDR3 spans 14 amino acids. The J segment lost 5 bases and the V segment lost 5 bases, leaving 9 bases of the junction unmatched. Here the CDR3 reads CASSLTDRAHEQYF. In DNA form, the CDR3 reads TGTGCCAGCAGCCTAACCGACAGGGCCCACGAGCAGTACTTC. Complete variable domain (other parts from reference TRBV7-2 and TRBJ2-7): GAGVSQSPSNKVTEKGKDVELRCDPISGHTALYWYRQSLGQGLEFLIYFQGNSAPDKSGLPSDRFSAERTGGSVSTLTIQRTQQEDSAVYLCASSLTDRAHEQYFGPGTRLTVT.

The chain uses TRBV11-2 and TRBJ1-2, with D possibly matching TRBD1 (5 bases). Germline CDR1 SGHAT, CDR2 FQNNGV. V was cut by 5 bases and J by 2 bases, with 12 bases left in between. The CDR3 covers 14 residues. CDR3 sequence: CASSPAGGNYGYTF. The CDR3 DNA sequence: TGTGCCAGCAGCCCGGCGGGGGGGAACTATGGCTACACCTTC.

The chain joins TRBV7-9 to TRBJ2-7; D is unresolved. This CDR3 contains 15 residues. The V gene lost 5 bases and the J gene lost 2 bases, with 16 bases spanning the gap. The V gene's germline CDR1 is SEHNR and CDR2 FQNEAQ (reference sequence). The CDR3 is CASSVTSQVAYEQYF. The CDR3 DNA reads TGTGCCAGCAGCGTAACCAGCCAGGTGGCCTACGAGCAGTACTTC.

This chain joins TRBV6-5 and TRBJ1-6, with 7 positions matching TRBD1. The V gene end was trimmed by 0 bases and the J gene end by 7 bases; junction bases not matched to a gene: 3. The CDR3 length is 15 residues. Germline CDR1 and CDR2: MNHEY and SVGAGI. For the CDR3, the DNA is TGTGCCAGCAGTTACTCGGCCAGGGGGAATTCACCCCTCCACTTT. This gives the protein CASSYSARGNSPLHF.

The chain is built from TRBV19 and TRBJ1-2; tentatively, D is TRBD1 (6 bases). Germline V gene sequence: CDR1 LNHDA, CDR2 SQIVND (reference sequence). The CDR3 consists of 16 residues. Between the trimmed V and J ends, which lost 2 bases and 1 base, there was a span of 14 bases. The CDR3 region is CASSIYGTILNYGYTF. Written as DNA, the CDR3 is TGTGCCAGTAGTATATACGGGACAATTCTTAACTATGGCTACACCTTC.

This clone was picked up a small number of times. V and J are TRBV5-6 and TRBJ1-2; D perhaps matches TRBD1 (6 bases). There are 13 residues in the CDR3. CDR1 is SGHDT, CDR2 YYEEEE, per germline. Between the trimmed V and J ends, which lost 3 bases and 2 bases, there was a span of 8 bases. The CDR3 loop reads CASSSGQNYGYTF. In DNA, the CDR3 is TGTGCCAGCAGCTCAGGACAGAACTATGGCTACACCTTC.

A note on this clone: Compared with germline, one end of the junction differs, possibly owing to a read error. CDR3 nucleotides: TGTGCCAGCAGCTTGTTGTTGACGGAGGGTGGCTGCACCTTC. Its translation: CASSLLLTEGGCTF. V is TRBV5-4 and J is TRBJ1-2; D is undetermined. The CDR3 is 14 residues long. Germline-derived CDR1 and CDR2 are SGHNT and YYREEE (reference sequence). Filled out from reference TRBV5-4 and TRBJ1-2, the complete variable domain reads ETGVTQSPTHLIKTRGQQVTLRCSSQSGHNTVSWYQQALGQGPQFIFQYYREEENGRGNFPPRFSGLQFPNYSSELNVNALELDDSALYLCASSLLLTEGGCTFGSGTRLTVV.

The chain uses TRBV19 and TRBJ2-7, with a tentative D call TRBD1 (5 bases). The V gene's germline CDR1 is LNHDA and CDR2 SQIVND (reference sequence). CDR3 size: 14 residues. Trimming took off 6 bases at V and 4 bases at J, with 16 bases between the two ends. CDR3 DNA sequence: TGTGCCAGTAGCCCGTCCAGGGAAGGATACGAGCAGTACTTC. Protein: CASSPSREGYEQYF.

The CDR3 protein is CASSESMRGHEQYF. CDR3 coding DNA: TGCGCCAGCAGTGAGTCCATGAGGGGGCACGAGCAGTACTTC. The chain couples TRBV10-1 to TRBJ2-5; TRBD1 agrees at 7 bases. Matching the DNA end better, TRBJ2-7 makes the J call doubtful. Germline V gives CDR1 WNHNN, CDR2 SYGVQD (reference sequence). This CDR3 has 14 residues.

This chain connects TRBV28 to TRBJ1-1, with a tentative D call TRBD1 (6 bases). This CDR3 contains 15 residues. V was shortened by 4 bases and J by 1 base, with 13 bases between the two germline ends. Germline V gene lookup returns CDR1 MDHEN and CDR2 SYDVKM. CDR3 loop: CASSSTGHSNTEAFF. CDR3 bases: TGTGCCAGCAGTTCGACGGGACACTCGAACACTGAAGCTTTCTTT.